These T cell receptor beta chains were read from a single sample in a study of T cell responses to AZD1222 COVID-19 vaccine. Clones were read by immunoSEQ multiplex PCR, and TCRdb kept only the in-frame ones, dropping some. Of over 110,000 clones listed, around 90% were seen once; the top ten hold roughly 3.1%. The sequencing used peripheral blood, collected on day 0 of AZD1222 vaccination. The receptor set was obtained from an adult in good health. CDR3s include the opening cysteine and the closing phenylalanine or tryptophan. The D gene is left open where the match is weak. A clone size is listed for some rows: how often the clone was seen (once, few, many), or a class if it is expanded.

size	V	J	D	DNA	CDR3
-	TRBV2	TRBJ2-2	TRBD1	TGTGCCAGCAGCCGGGACAGAAGTTCTGCCGGGGAGCTGTTTTTT	CASSRDRSSAGELFF
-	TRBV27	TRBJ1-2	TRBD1	TGTGCCAGCAGTAGGGGACAGGGGGGATACATATATGGCTACACCTTC	CASSRGQGGYIYGYTF
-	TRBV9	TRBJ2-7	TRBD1	TGTGCCAGCAGCGCCAGGACAGGGAGCTACGAGCAGTACTTC	CASSARTGSYEQYF
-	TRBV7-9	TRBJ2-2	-	TGTGCCAGCAGCTTAGCCGGCCGAACCGGGGAGCTGTTTTTT	CASSLAGRTGELFF
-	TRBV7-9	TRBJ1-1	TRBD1	TGTGCCAGCAGCGGAAAGAGGGGGCTGGGAGCTTTCTTT	CASSGKRGLGAFF
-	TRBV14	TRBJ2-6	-	TGTGCCAGCAGCCCCTCCCACTCTGGGGCCAACGTCCTGACTTTC	CASSPSHSGANVLTF
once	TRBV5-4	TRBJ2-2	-	TGTGCCAGCAGCTTGTTTGGACTCACCGGGGAGCTGTTTTTT	CASSLFGLTGELFF
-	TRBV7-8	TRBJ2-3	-	TGTGCCAGCAGCTTAGGGGCGGTTAGCACAGATACGCAGTATTTT	CASSLGAVSTDTQYF
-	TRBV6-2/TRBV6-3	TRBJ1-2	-	TGTGCCAGCAGCTTGAACTATGGCTACACCTTC	CASSLNYGYTF
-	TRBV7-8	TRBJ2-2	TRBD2	TGTGCCAGCAGCTTGGGCGCCGGGACTAGCAAAACCGGGGAGCTGTTTTTT	CASSLGAGTSKTGELFF
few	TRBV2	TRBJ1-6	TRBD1	TGTGCCAGCAGTGAAACCACAGGGGAGAATTCACCCCTCCACTTT	CASSETTGENSPLHF
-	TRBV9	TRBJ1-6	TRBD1	TGTGCCAGCAGCGCCCCTGGGACAGGGGTCAATTCACCCCTCCACTTT	CASSAPGTGVNSPLHF
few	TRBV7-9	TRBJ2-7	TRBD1	TGTGCCAGCGGGGACCCCGGGACAGGGGTTTCCTACGAGCAGTACTTC	CASGDPGTGVSYEQYF
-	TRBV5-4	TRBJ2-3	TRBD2	TGTGCCAGCAGCTTGGGACTAGCGGGGGGCTCAGATACGCAGTATTTT	CASSLGLAGGSDTQYF
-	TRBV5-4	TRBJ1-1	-	TGTGCCAGCAGCTTGGTGGGGGCTCGAGGGGACACTGAAGCTTTCTTT	CASSLVGARGDTEAFF
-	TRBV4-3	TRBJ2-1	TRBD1	TGCGCCAGCAGCCAACGGGACAGGGGGCACAATGAGCAGTTCTTC	CASSQRDRGHNEQFF
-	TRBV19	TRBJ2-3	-	TGTGCCAGTAGTCCTCGGACAGCTAGCACAGATACGCAGTATTTT	CASSPRTASTDTQYF
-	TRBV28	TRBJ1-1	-	TGTGCCAGCAGCGAAGGAGGATACATGAACACTGAAGCTTTCTTT	CASSEGGYMNTEAFF
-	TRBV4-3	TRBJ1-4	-	TGCGCCAGCAGCCAAGCTTACAGGGCGACTAATGAAAAACTGTTTTTT	CASSQAYRATNEKLFF
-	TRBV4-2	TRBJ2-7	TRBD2	TGTGCCAGCAGCCACCAGACTAGCGGGGGTTACGAGCAGTACTTC	CASSHQTSGGYEQYF
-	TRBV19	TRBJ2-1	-	TGTGCCAGTAGTATATATCCCCCCGGGTACAATGAGCAGTTCTTC	CASSIYPPGYNEQFF